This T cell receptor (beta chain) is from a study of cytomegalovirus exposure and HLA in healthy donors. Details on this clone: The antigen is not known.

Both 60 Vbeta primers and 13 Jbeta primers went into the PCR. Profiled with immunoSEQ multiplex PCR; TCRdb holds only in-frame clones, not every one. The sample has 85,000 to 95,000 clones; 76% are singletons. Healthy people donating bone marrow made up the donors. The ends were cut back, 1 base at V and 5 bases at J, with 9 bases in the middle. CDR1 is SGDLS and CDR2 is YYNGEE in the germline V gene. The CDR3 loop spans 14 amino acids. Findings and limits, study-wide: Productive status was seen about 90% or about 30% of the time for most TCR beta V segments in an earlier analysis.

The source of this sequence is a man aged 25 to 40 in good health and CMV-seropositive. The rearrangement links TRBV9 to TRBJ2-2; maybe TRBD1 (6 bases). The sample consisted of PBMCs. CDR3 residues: CASSVRQGTGELFF. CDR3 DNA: TGTGCCAGCAGCGTAAGGCAGGGGACCGGGGAGCTGTTTTTT.